Shown below are 27 T cell receptor beta chains from a single sample sequenced in a study of CD8 T cells in Susac syndrome. Random hexamers were used to reverse transcribe an amount of about 0.45 to 1 ug RNA. TCRdb re-called the immunoSEQ multiplex PCR reads through MiXCR, storing one row per CDR3 protein. Of 75,000 to 95,000 distinct CDR3 sequences in the sample, roughly 90% were seen once. The specimen was CD8+ T cells from PBMCs. The receptor set was obtained from a human donor with multiple sclerosis.

The chain uses TRBV4-1 and TRBJ1-1, with TRBD1 as a possible D gene (6 bases). Trimming left V 4 bases short and J 1 base short, with 10 bases between. The CDR3 sequence is 14 residues long. Per germline, CDR1 MGHRA and CDR2 YSYEKL. CDR3 DNA sequence: TGCGCCAGCAGCCGGACAGACCAGAACACTGAAGCTTTCTTT. Protein product: CASSRTDQNTEAFF.

The V and J genes are TRBV28 and TRBJ2-2, with 7 bases that match TRBD1. CDR3 length equals 15 residues. V lost 7 bases and J lost 1; bases outside the gene matches: 6. From germline, CDR1 is MDHEN and CDR2 SYDVKM. The CDR3 is CASTPAGGNTGELFF. The CDR3 DNA is TGTGCCAGCACCCCCGCAGGGGGGAACACCGGGGAGCTGTTTTTT. Full variable domain (rest looked up from reference TRBV28 and TRBJ2-2): DVKVTQSSRYLVKRTGEKVFLECVQDMDHENMFWYRQDPGLGLRLIYFSYDVKMKEKGDIPEGYSVSREKKERFSLILESASTNQTSMYLCASTPAGGNTGELFFGEGSRLTVL.

This clonotype has a single count. This rearrangement joins TRBV9 to TRBJ2-1, with 8 bases aligning to TRBD1. Germline V gives CDR1 SGDLS, CDR2 YYNGEE. V trimming: 0 bases; J trimming: 2 bases; junction bases outside the gene matches: 13. The CDR3 is 19 residues long. The DNA of the CDR3 is TGTGCCAGCAGCGTAGAAGGGGCAGGGGGCCCTACGGCCTACAATGAGCAGTTCTTC. It codes for CASSVEGAGGPTAYNEQFF.

This clonotype was counted between two and nine times. This chain links TRBV4-2 with TRBJ1-1; D is unresolved. CDR1 is LGHNA, CDR2 YNFKEQ, per germline. Trimming took off 0 bases at V and 0 bases at J, with 5 bases between the two ends. The CDR3 spans 14 residues. The CDR3 sequence: CASSQDTLNTEAFF. The DNA of the CDR3 is TGTGCCAGCAGCCAAGATACCCTGAACACTGAAGCTTTCTTT.

This clonotype appeared a few times. This chain uses TRBV6-2 or TRBV6-3 with TRBJ1-1; D remains ambiguous. Germline V gene sequence: CDR1 MNHEY, CDR2 SVGEGT. The V and J ends lost 1 base and 5 bases respectively, with 8 bases between them. This CDR3 comprises 13 residues. The CDR3 sequence: CASSYLGTTEAFF. CDR3 nucleotides: TGTGCCAGCAGTTACTTGGGTACGACTGAAGCTTTCTTT.

V is TRBV19 and J is TRBJ2-1; tentatively, D is TRBD1 (5 bases). Germline loops: CDR1 LNHDA, CDR2 SQIVND (reference sequence). Trimming left V 10 bases short and J 3 bases short, with 13 bases between. CDR3 length: 13 residues. As DNA, the CDR3 is TGTGCCACTGGGGCAGGGATCTACAATGAGCAGTTCTTC. Protein sequence: CATGAGIYNEQFF.

This chain links TRBV9 with TRBJ2-1; TRBD2 is a possible D gene (5 bases). Germline V lookup: CDR1 SGDLS, CDR2 YYNGEE. This CDR3 comprises 12 residues. The ends were cut back, 0 bases at V and 11 bases at J, with 9 bases in the middle. CDR3 residues: CASSVESGKQFF. The CDR3 DNA is TGTGCCAGCAGCGTAGAAAGCGGCAAGCAGTTCTTC.

V is TRBV2 and J is TRBJ2-7, with 8 bases that match TRBD1. The germline V gene encodes CDR1 SNHLY and CDR2 FYNNEI. V shed 3 bases and J 5 bases; nucleotides not matched to a gene: 3. The CDR3 consists of 13 residues. The CDR3 region has the DNA TGTGCCAGCAGTGAGGAGGACAGGGACGAGCAGTACTTC. It specifies CASSEEDRDEQYF.

V and J are TRBV19 and TRBJ1-1; weak D call: TRBD1 (5 bases). With 3 bases removed from V and 6 bases from J, the gap between germline ends came to 8 bases. The CDR3 has 12 amino acids. Germline CDR1 LNHDA, CDR2 SQIVND (reference sequence). CDR3 coding DNA: TGTGCCAGTAGTATTTGGGGGGCTGAAGCTTTCTTT. Protein product: CASSIWGAEAFF.

This rearrangement joins TRBV2 to TRBJ2-2, with D possibly TRBD2 on 5 matching bases. Germline V gene data show CDR1 as SNHLY and CDR2 as FYNNEI. Trimming shortened V by 3 bases and J by 5 bases, and 10 bases separated the two germline ends. The CDR3 spans 14 residues. This chain's CDR3 is CASSEVAFTGELFF. In DNA, the CDR3 is TGTGCCAGCAGTGAGGTAGCGTTTACCGGGGAGCTGTTTTTT.

This sequence joins TRBV6-5 and TRBJ1-4; D not resolved. Germline values: CDR1 MNHEY, CDR2 SVGAGI. This CDR3 region has 13 residues. V lost 4 bases and J lost 4, with 7 bases in between. CDR3 protein: CASSSPYNEKLFF. CDR3 sequence (DNA): TGTGCCAGCAGTTCACCCTATAATGAAAAACTGTTTTTT.

The V gene is TRBV19, the J gene TRBJ1-5; 7 nucleotides line up with TRBD1. With V trimmed by 7 bases and J by 5 bases, 5 bases remained unmatched. This CDR3 region has 13 residues. The germline gives CDR1 LNHDA, CDR2 SQIVND (reference sequence). The CDR3 DNA sequence: TGTGCCAGTAACGGACAGGCTTATCAGCCCCAGCATTTT. This translates into CASNGQAYQPQHF. The whole variable domain, remainder taken from reference TRBV19 and TRBJ1-5, is DGGITQSPKYLFRKEGQNVTLSCEQNLNHDAMYWYRQDPGQGLRLIYYSQIVNDFQKGDIAEGYSVSREKKESFPLTVTSAQKNPTAFYLCASNGQAYQPQHFGDGTRLSIL.

J is TRBJ2-3 and V is TRBV27; D gene unclear. This CDR3 comprises 14 residues. V shed 1 base and J shed 3 bases, with 8 bases lying between them. Per germline, CDR1 MNHEY and CDR2 SMNVEV (reference sequence). The CDR3 DNA is TGTGCCAGCAGTTTATTTTACGGTACAGATACGCAGTATTTT. As protein: CASSLFYGTDTQYF.

The chain uses TRBV20-1 and TRBJ2-5, with a weak D call TRBD2 (5 bases). The V gene's germline CDR1 is DFQATT and CDR2 SNEGSKA (reference sequence). The CDR3 extends over 12 amino acids. Trimming shortened V by 3 bases and J by 5 bases, and 10 bases separated the two germline ends. Here the CDR3 reads CSARWGVETQYF. CDR3 nucleotide sequence: TGCAGTGCTAGGTGGGGAGTGGAGACCCAGTACTTC.

V gene TRBV2 combines with J gene TRBJ2-5; 14 nucleotides align to TRBD2. This CDR3 is 20 amino acids long. The trim removed 0 bases at V and 4 bases at J, leaving 13 bases unmatched. Germline V gives CDR1 SNHLY, CDR2 FYNNEI. The CDR3 DNA reads TGTGCCAGCAGTGAAGCAAACCCCTGGGGGACTAGCGGGAGTAGAGAGACCCAGTACTTC. It codes for CASSEANPWGTSGSRETQYF. The complete variable domain, with remaining parts taken from reference TRBV2 and TRBJ2-5, reads EPEVTQTPSHQVTQMGQEVILRCVPISNHLYFYWYRQILGQKVEFLVSFYNNEISEKSEIFDDQFSVERPDGSNFTLKIRSTKLEDSAMYFCASSEANPWGTSGSRETQYFGPGTRLLVL.

This clonotype has only one observation. The CDR3 DNA reads as TGTGCCAGCAGTGAAGCGTTTGAAGTTACGCAGTATTTT. Residues: CASSEAFEVTQYF. This sequence joins TRBV2 and TRBJ2-3; D remains unclear. The germline gives CDR1 SNHLY, CDR2 FYNNEI. The CDR3 consists of 13 residues. V gave up 0 bases and J gave up 8 bases, with 9 bases separating them. Looking up the rest from reference TRBV2 and TRBJ2-3 gives the full variable domain: EPEVTQTPSHQVTQMGQEVILRCVPISNHLYFYWYRQILGQKVEFLVSFYNNEISEKSEIFDDQFSVERPDGSNFTLKIRSTKLEDSAMYFCASSEAFEVTQYFGPGTRLTVL.

The V and J genes are TRBV5-1 and TRBJ1-1; TRBD1 is a possible D gene (6 bases). CDR1 SGHRS and CDR2 YFSETQ come from the germline V gene. The V and J ends lost 2 bases and 1 base respectively, with 12 bases between them. The CDR3 extends over 15 amino acids. The chain's CDR3 is CASSFGDKTNTEAFF. The CDR3 DNA is TGCGCCAGCAGCTTCGGGGACAAGACGAACACTGAAGCTTTCTTT.

The chain is built from TRBV7-9 and TRBJ2-7; TRBD2 might be the D (7 bases). Germline-derived CDR1 and CDR2 are SEHNR and FQNEAQ (reference sequence). CDR3 length equals 13 residues. Trimming removed 0 bases from V and 7 bases from J, with 10 bases in between. As DNA, the CDR3 is TGTGCCAGCAGCTTAGCAAGGGGGGGGGAGCAGTACTTC. Translation: CASSLARGGEQYF. The variable domain in full, completed from reference TRBV7-9 and TRBJ2-7, reads DTGVSQNPRHKITKRGQNVTFRCDPISEHNRLYWYRQTLGQGPEFLTYFQNEAQLEKSRLLSDRFSAERPKGSFSTLEIQRTEQGDSAMYLCASSLARGGEQYFGPGTRLTVT.

J is TRBJ2-7 and V is TRBV29-1; D ambiguous. The V end lost 5 bases, the J end lost 0 bases, and 11 bases lay between the germline ends. The germline V gene has CDR1 SQVTM and CDR2 ANQGSEA. This CDR3 comprises 13 residues. The CDR3 bases are TGCAGCGTTCTTTACACGAACTCCTACGAGCAGTACTTC. Protein: CSVLYTNSYEQYF.

This chain uses TRBV5-1 with TRBJ1-1; D uncertain. Germline CDR1 is SGHRS and CDR2 is YFSETQ. Trimming pared 1 base from V and 0 bases from J, leaving 7 bases between. The CDR3 consists of 14 residues. This CDR3 is CASSLNTLNTEAFF. In DNA form, the CDR3 reads TGCGCCAGCAGCTTGAACACTTTGAACACTGAAGCTTTCTTT.

This chain joins TRBV7-8 and TRBJ2-3, with 8 bases that match TRBD2. V was clipped by 0 bases and J by 0 bases; unmatched bases: 5. The CDR3 is made up of 17 amino acids. From germline, CDR1 is SGHVS and CDR2 FQNEAQ. The CDR3 loop is CASSLAPLAASTDTQYF. The CDR3 coding sequence is TGTGCCAGCAGCTTAGCGCCACTAGCGGCTAGCACAGATACGCAGTATTTT.

The gene calls are TRBV9 and TRBJ2-5; 11 bases are a match to TRBD1. V gave up 0 bases and J gave up 4 bases; unmatched junction bases: 5. The CDR3 extends over 16 amino acids. Germline V CDR1 and CDR2: SGDLS, YYNGEE. CDR3 sequence (DNA): TGTGCCAGCAGCGTAGATTGGACAGGGGGCGGAGAGACCCAGTACTTC. It codes for CASSVDWTGGGETQYF.

The J gene is TRBJ2-7, the V gene TRBV7-9; 7 positions agree with TRBD2. The length of the CDR3 is 13 residues. The ends lost 5 bases at V and 2 bases at J; junction bases unmatched: 3. The V gene's germline CDR1 is SEHNR and CDR2 FQNEAQ (reference sequence). The CDR3 DNA sequence: TGTGCCAGCAGCCAGGGACTAACCTACGAGCAGTACTTC. Translating gives CASSQGLTYEQYF. The full variable domain, in which reference TRBV7-9 and TRBJ2-7 provide the parts outside the CDR3, is DTGVSQNPRHKITKRGQNVTFRCDPISEHNRLYWYRQTLGQGPEFLTYFQNEAQLEKSRLLSDRFSAERPKGSFSTLEIQRTEQGDSAMYLCASSQGLTYEQYFGPGTRLTVT.

The gene calls are TRBV12-3 or TRBV12-4 and TRBJ2-7, with D possibly matching TRBD1 (6 bases). V lost 1 base to trimming and J lost 3 bases, with 10 bases between them. This CDR3 is 14 amino acids long. Written as DNA, the CDR3 is TGTGCCAGCAGTTTAGGGGCCAGGGGCTACGAGCAGTACTTC. Amino acid sequence: CASSLGARGYEQYF.

This chain joins TRBV10-1 and TRBJ1-1; D remains unclear. The length of the CDR3 is 13 residues. The germline V gene has CDR1 WNHNN and CDR2 SYGVQD (reference sequence). V lost 6 bases to trimming and J lost 1 base, with 9 bases between them. In DNA, the CDR3 is TGCGCCAGCAGCCCGGTTGCGAACACTGAAGCTTTCTTT. It is translated as CASSPVANTEAFF.

The chain couples TRBV3-1 to TRBJ1-2, with a possible D match to TRBD1 (5 bases). The CDR3 is 16 residues long. V was cut by 0 bases and J by 4 bases, with 15 bases left in between. Looked up from germline, CDR1 is LGHDT and CDR2 is YNNKEL (reference sequence). The CDR3 is CASSQEGTFRSYGYTF. In DNA, the CDR3 is TGTGCCAGCAGCCAAGAAGGGACCTTCCGAAGCTATGGCTACACCTTC.

To note about this clonotype: Its ends do not fully match the called genes, so a read error is possible. This chain connects TRBV5-8 to TRBJ2-5, with a weak D call TRBD2 (5 bases). The CDR3 totals 17 residues. Germline V CDR1 and CDR2: SGHTS, YDEGEE. The CDR3 nucleotides are TGTGCCAGCAGCTTGGGAAGCCAGCGGACGTACCAAGAGACCCAATACTTC. Amino acid sequence: CASSLGSQRTYQETQYF. The full variable domain, in which reference TRBV5-8 and TRBJ2-5 provide the parts outside the CDR3, is EAGVTQSPTHLIKTRGQQATLRCSPISGHTSVYWYQQALGLGLQFLLWYDEGEERNRGNFPPRFSGRQFPNYSSELNVNALELEDSALYLCASSLGSQRTYQETQYFGPGTRLLVL.